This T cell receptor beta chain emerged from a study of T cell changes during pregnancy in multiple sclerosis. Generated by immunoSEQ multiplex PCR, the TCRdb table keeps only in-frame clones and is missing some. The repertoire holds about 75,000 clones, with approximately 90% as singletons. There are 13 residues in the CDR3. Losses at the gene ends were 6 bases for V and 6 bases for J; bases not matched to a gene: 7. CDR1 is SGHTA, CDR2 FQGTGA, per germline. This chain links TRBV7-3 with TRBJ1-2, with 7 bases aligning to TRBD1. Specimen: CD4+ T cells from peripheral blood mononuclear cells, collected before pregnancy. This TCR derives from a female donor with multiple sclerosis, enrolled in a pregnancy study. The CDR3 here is CASSKTGRHGYTF. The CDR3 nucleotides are TGTGCCAGCAGTAAGACAGGGAGGCATGGCTACACCTTC.